The next 11 T cell receptor beta chains were all read from a single sample in a study of T-cell reconstitution after alpha-beta-depleted transplantation in children. Unique molecular identifiers were built into the TCRbeta library. One entry per CDR3 protein, called by TCRdb with MiXCR from the PCR reads. The sample has about 360,000 distinct CDR3 sequences, roughly 15% seen once. Sequences were derived from PBMCs, sampled from the stem cell graft. These receptor sequences come from a human donor who donated a stem cell graft to a child with Fanconi anemia.

The chain carries TRBV3-1 and TRBJ1-1, with unresolved D. Germline V gives CDR1 LGHDT, CDR2 YNNKEL (reference sequence). Trimming shortened V by 0 bases and J by 4 bases, and 9 bases separated the two germline ends. The CDR3 consists of 14 residues. DNA of the CDR3: TGTGCCAGCAGCCAAGATCCGACGGGCACTGAAGCTTTCTTT. Encoded protein: CASSQDPTGTEAFF.

This clonotype occurred many times. The chain employs TRBV7-2 and TRBJ2-1, with 9 nucleotides matching TRBD2. The CDR3 has 15 amino acids. Germline values: CDR1 SGHTA, CDR2 FQGNSA. Germline trimming cut 1 base from V and 5 bases from J; bases unmatched to any gene: 3. The CDR3 DNA is TGTGCCAGCAGCTTAGGGCTAGCGGGAAACAATGAGCAGTTCTTC. It specifies CASSLGLAGNNEQFF.

The chain carries TRBV11-2 and TRBJ2-1; 9 bases are a match to TRBD2. Trimming took 5 bases from V and 5 from J; bases not matched to a gene: 16. The CDR3 totals 18 residues. Germline-derived CDR1 and CDR2 are SGHAT and FQNNGV. CDR3 in amino acids: CASSLGLAPGSSDNEQFF. CDR3 DNA sequence: TGTGCCAGCAGCCTGGGACTAGCCCCCGGTTCGTCCGACAATGAGCAGTTCTTC.

This clonotype showed up just a few times. The chain employs TRBV5-1 and TRBJ2-1; TRBD1 might be the D (5 bases). Deletions cut 2 bases from V and 6 bases from J, with 18 bases between. Germline CDR1 and CDR2: SGHRS and YFSETQ. CDR3 length: 16 residues. CDR3 nucleotide sequence: TGCGCCAGCAGCTTCCTGTCGTTTGGGGCTTTCAATGAGCAGTTCTTC. Translated: CASSFLSFGAFNEQFF.

V and J are TRBV5-1 and TRBJ1-1; D remains unclear. Germline V lookup: CDR1 SGHRS, CDR2 YFSETQ. The CDR3 has 14 residues. V was cut by 4 bases and J by 4 bases, with 14 bases left in between. The CDR3 DNA reads as TGCGCCAGCAGCCAGACCAACAGTGGCACTGAAGCTTTCTTT. This codes for CASSQTNSGTEAFF.

This clonotype was seen a handful of times. The genes are TRBV5-5 and TRBJ1-1; the D gene is possibly TRBD1 (6 bases). CDR3 length: 15 residues. Trimming stripped 7 bases from V and 1 base from J, with 17 bases between. Germline V lookup: CDR1 SGHKS, CDR2 YYEKEE (reference sequence). CDR3 DNA sequence: TGTGCCAGCTGTTCTGGAACAGGGCCGAACACTGAAGCTTTCTTT. Its protein product is CASCSGTGPNTEAFF.

The chain uses TRBV10-3 and TRBJ1-2; D might be TRBD1 (6 bases). Trimming removed 3 bases from V and 5 bases from J, with 7 bases in between. The CDR3 has 12 amino acids. The germline CDR1 and CDR2 sequences are ENHRY and SYGVKD. The CDR3 DNA sequence: TGTGCCATCAGTGACAGGGGATATGGCTACACCTTC. This codes for CAISDRGYGYTF.

This clonotype came up many times. The rearrangement joins TRBV7-8 to TRBJ2-5, with a tentative D call TRBD1 (6 bases). Germline V CDR1 and CDR2: SGHVS, FQNEAQ. The length of the CDR3 is 14 residues. The germline V and J ends were trimmed by 1 base and 3 bases, with 9 bases remaining between them. The CDR3 DNA reads as TGTGCCAGCAGCTTAGGGACAGAAAAAGAGACCCAGTACTTC. Encoded protein: CASSLGTEKETQYF.

This clonotype appeared a few times. The chain recombines TRBV5-1 with TRBJ1-1, with D perhaps TRBD1 (5 bases). The CDR3 has 15 amino acids. Deletions cut 0 bases from V and 4 bases from J, with 13 bases between. Germline CDR1 is SGHRS and CDR2 is YFSETQ. The CDR3 sequence is CASSLAGTGATEAFF. The DNA of the CDR3 is TGCGCCAGCAGCTTGGCCGGGACTGGGGCCACTGAAGCTTTCTTT.

V and J are TRBV7-3 and TRBJ2-2, with 9 bases fitting TRBD2. The trim removed 4 bases at V and 7 bases at J, leaving 7 bases unmatched. The CDR3 sequence is 15 residues long. The germline V gene encodes CDR1 SGHTA and CDR2 FQGTGA. CDR3 sequence reads: CASSSRGGGGGELFF. Here the CDR3 DNA reads TGTGCCAGCAGCTCCCGCGGCGGGGGGGGCGGGGAGCTGTTTTTT.

This clonotype was seen many times. The J gene is TRBJ1-2, the V gene TRBV5-1; D is possibly TRBD1 (6 bases). Looked up from germline, CDR1 is SGHRS and CDR2 is YFSETQ. Trimming stripped 2 bases from V and 8 bases from J, with 22 bases between. The CDR3 is made up of 16 amino acids. CDR3 region: CASSFTGTSELFGYTF. The CDR3 bases are TGCGCCAGCAGCTTTACCGGGACATCCGAGTTATTCGGCTACACCTTC.